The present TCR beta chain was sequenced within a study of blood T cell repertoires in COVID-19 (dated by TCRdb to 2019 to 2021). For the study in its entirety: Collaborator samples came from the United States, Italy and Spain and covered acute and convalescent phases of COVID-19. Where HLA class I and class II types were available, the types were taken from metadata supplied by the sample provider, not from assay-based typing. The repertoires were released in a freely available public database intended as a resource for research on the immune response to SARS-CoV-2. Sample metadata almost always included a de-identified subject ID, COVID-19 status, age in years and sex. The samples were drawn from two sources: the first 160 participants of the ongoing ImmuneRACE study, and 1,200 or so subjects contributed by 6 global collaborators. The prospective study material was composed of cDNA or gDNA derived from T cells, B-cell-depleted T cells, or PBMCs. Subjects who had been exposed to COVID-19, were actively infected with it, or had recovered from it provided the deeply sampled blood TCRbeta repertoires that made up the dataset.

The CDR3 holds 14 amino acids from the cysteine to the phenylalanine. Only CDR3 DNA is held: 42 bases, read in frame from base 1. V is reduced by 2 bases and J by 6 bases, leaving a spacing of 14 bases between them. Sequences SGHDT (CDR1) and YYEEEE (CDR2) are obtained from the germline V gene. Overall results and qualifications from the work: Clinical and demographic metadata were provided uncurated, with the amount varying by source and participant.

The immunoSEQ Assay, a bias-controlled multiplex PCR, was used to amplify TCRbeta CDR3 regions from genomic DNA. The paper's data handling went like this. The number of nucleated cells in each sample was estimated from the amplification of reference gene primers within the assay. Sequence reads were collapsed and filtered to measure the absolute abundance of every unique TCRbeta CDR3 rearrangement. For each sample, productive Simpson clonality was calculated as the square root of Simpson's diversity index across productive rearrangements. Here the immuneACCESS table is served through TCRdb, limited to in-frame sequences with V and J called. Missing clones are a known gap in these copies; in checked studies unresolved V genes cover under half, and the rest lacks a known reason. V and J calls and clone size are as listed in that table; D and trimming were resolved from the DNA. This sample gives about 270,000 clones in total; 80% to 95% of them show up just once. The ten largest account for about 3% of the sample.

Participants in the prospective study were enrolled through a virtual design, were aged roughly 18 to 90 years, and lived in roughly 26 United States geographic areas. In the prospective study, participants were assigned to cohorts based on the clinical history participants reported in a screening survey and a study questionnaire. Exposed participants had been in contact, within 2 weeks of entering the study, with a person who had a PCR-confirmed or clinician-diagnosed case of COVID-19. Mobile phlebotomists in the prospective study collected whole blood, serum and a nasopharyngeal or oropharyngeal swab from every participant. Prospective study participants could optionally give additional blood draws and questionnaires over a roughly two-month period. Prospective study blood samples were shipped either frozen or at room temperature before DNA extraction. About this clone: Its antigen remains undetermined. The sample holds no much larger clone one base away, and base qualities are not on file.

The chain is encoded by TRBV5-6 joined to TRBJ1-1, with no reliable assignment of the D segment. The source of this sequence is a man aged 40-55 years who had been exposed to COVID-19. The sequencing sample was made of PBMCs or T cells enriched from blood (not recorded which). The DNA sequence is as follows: TGTGCCAGCAGCTTCCGGGCGGGAGGTCCTGAAGCTTTCTTT. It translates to CASSFRAGGPEAFF.